This T cell receptor beta chain appears in the sequencing data of a study of blood T cell repertoires in COVID-19. As originally analysed: Estimation of nucleated cell counts relied on the amplification of reference gene primers. Libraries were prepared by immunoSEQ multiplex PCR; TCRdb keeps only in-frame clonotypes and omits some of them. D and trimming come from the DNA, and the V and J calls and clone size come from that table. The sample has tens of thousands of clones; 85% to 90% are singletons. The TCR sequence derives from a man between 65 and 80 years old with active COVID-19. Sequencing input: peripheral blood.

In DNA, the CDR3 is TGCGCCAGCAGCTTACCCCGAAGCCGCTCTGGAAACACCATATATTTT. This gives the protein CASSLPRSRSGNTIYF. The J gene is TRBJ1-3, the V gene TRBV4-1, with D uncertain. Trimming took 5 bases from V and 0 from J, leaving 14 bases between them. Per the germline V gene, CDR1 is MGHRA and CDR2 is YSYEKL. This CDR3 contains 16 residues.